This entry concerns a single T cell receptor beta chain. The sample is drawn from a study of blood T cell repertoires in COVID-19. About the study: Nucleic acid was either cDNA or gDNA, and it came from T cells, B-cell-depleted T cells, or PBMCs.

The CDR3 sequence is 14 residues long. CDR1 and CDR2 (germline): SNHLY, FYNNEI. The V end lost 4 bases, the J end lost 6 bases, and 13 bases lay between the germline ends. As processed by the authors: Estimation of nucleated cell counts relied on the amplification of reference gene primers. Some clones are missing from TCRdb's copy, which holds only in-frame ones; the method was immunoSEQ multiplex PCR. V, J and clone size are taken as reported in that table, and D and trimming were inferred from the DNA itself. This table has roughly 75,000 clones, over 75% appearing once. This TCR was recovered from a human donor in a cohort sampled during active COVID-19. Sequenced: peripheral blood. The chain recombines TRBV2 with TRBJ1-5, with D possibly being TRBD1 (5 bases). The CDR3 region has the DNA TGTGCCAGCAGTGTTGTAAGGGGCGGTCAGCCCCAGCATTTT. Amino acids: CASSVVRGGQPQHF.